This T cell receptor beta chain was captured by sequencing in a study of blood T cell repertoires in COVID-19. Unmatched junction bases numbered 4, after V lost 4 bases and J lost 4 bases. The germline CDR1 and CDR2 sequences are SGHKS and YYEKEE (reference sequence). CDR3 length equals 13 residues. Sequencing was performed with immunoSEQ multiplex PCR; in TCRdb, only in-frame clones are kept and a portion is missing. The sample has some 140,000 clones; over 65% are singletons. Sequenced material: peripheral blood. The gene calls are TRBV5-5 and TRBJ1-1; 7 nucleotides agree with TRBD1. This TCR derives from a man older than 75 with acute or convalescent COVID-19. CDR3 protein: CASSVPGGTEAFF. The CDR3 region has the DNA TGTGCCAGCAGCGTCCCAGGGGGCACTGAAGCTTTCTTT.